Listed below are T cell receptor beta chains from one sample, sequenced in a study of spatial heterogeneity in lung cancer. Via MiXCR, TCRdb re-called the 5' RACE reads, giving one row per CDR3 protein. The profile covers about 47,000 distinct CDR3 sequences, with approximately 12% appearing a single time and 42% taken by the ten largest. Sequenced material: PBMCs, taken at surgery. The receptors here all came from a female donor with early-stage non-small cell lung cancer. CDR3s include the opening cysteine and the closing phenylalanine or tryptophan. A D gene is named only where the DNA matches it firmly. Not every row has a clone size; where given, it reads once, few, many or a size class.

d_call,clone_size,v_call,j_call,cdr3_nt,cdr3_aa
NA,NA,TRBV12-3/TRBV12-4,TRBJ1-3,TGTGCCAGCACCAGGGGATCCTCTGGAAACACCATATATTTT,CASTRGSSGNTIYF
TRBD1,few,TRBV7-2,TRBJ1-6,TGTGCCAGCAGCTTATATGAGACAGGGGGATATTCATGGAATTCACCCCTCCACTTT,CASSLYETGGYSWNSPLHF
NA,many,TRBV30,TRBJ1-5,TGTGCCTGGAGTAAAGGGGTGGGAGGCAATCAGCCCCAGCATTTT,CAWSKGVGGNQPQHF
TRBD2,NA,TRBV7-8,TRBJ2-3,TGTGCCAGCAGGTTAGCGGGGTCCAACACAGATACGCAGTATTTT,CASRLAGSNTDTQYF
TRBD2,few,TRBV12-3/TRBV12-4,TRBJ2-4,TGTGCCAGCAGTACCACGAGTCTGTTTAGCGGGGGAAACATTCAGTACTTC,CASSTTSLFSGGNIQYF
NA,NA,TRBV10-3,TRBJ2-1,TGTGCCATCGGAGACCTCAAGGGCTCCTACAATGAGCAGTTCTTC,CAIGDLKGSYNEQFF
TRBD1,many,TRBV6-6,TRBJ1-3,TGTGCCAGCAGTCTAGACAGGGGGCCTGGAAACACCATATATTTT,CASSLDRGPGNTIYF
NA,few,TRBV4-2,TRBJ1-4,TGTGCCAGCAGCCAAGGGACCCCGGCTCGTGAAAAACTGTTTTTT,CASSQGTPAREKLFF
NA,many,TRBV7-2,TRBJ2-7,TGTGCCAGCAGCTTAACGGTGGCAGAATCCTACGAGCAGTACTTC,CASSLTVAESYEQYF
TRBD2,few,TRBV7-9,TRBJ2-7,TGTGCCAGCAGCTCCACTAGCGGGGGTTCCTACGAGCAGTACTTC,CASSSTSGGSYEQYF
NA,NA,TRBV3-1,TRBJ2-1,TGTGCCAGCAGCTCCTACAGGACACTGGATATCAATGAGCAGTTCTTC,CASSSYRTLDINEQFF
NA,few,TRBV12-3/TRBV12-4,TRBJ2-3,TGTGCCAGCAGCTCGGCGGCGGATACGCAGTATTTT,CASSSAADTQYF
NA,many,TRBV2,TRBJ2-5,TGTGCCAGCAGTGAAGGACCTCAAGAGACCCAGTACTTC,CASSEGPQETQYF
TRBD1,few,TRBV9,TRBJ2-1,TGTGCCAGCAGCACCCACAGGGGTCACGGTGAGCAGTTCTTC,CASSTHRGHGEQFF
NA,few,TRBV30,TRBJ2-1,TGTGCCTGGAGAGATACAGGGAGTGAGCAGTTCTTC,CAWRDTGSEQFF
TRBD1,NA,TRBV5-4,TRBJ2-5,TGTGCCAGCAGCTCTGGGGACAGCCAAGAGACCCAGTACTTC,CASSSGDSQETQYF
NA,few,TRBV5-1,TRBJ1-5,TGCGCCAGCAGCTTGAGTGAGGGGTCTCAGCCCCAGCATTTT,CASSLSEGSQPQHF
TRBD1,many,TRBV7-2,TRBJ1-2,TGTGCCAGCAGCTGGGGAGCTGGACAGGGCTATGGCTACACCTTC,CASSWGAGQGYGYTF
TRBD2,few,TRBV28,TRBJ2-1,TGTGCCAGCAGTAGAGCGGGGGGGCCTCACAATGAGCAGTTCTTC,CASSRAGGPHNEQFF
TRBD1,few,TRBV19,TRBJ2-2,TGTGCCAGTAGTATTACAGGGGCCGGGGAGCTGTTTTTT,CASSITGAGELFF
TRBD1,many,TRBV20-1,TRBJ1-2,TGCAGTGCTAAAGACAGGGCCTATGGCTACACCTTC,CSAKDRAYGYTF
NA,many,TRBV29-1,TRBJ1-1,TGCAGCACTCCGGGGCGGGCCCGGAACACTGAAGCTTTCTTT,CSTPGRARNTEAFF
NA,NA,TRBV4-1,TRBJ1-1,TGCGCCAGCAGCCGAGACCCCATGAACACTGAAGCTTTCTTT,CASSRDPMNTEAFF
NA,NA,TRBV3-1,TRBJ1-2,TGTGCCAGCAGCCGTCAGGGGACTATGGAGGGCTACACCTTC,CASSRQGTMEGYTF
TRBD1,many,TRBV7-9,TRBJ1-2,TGTGCCAGCAGCATGGGGACAGGGGGCGTCGGCTACACCTTC,CASSMGTGGVGYTF
NA,many,TRBV7-9,TRBJ2-3,TGTGCCAGCAGCTTAGCGGGGGGAGATACGCAGTATTTT,CASSLAGGDTQYF
TRBD2,NA,TRBV7-9,TRBJ2-1,TGTGCCAGCAGCCCGGGACTAGCGGGGGGTTCCTACAATGAGCAGTTCTTC,CASSPGLAGGSYNEQFF
NA,NA,TRBV9,TRBJ2-7,TGTGCCAGCAGCCCTATCGACGGCTCCTACGAGCAGTACTTC,CASSPIDGSYEQYF
NA,NA,TRBV30,TRBJ1-4,TGTGCCTGTCCACAGGGTTCGCATGAAAAACTGTTTTTT,CACPQGSHEKLFF
TRBD1,few,TRBV10-3,TRBJ2-7,TGTGCCATTGGACAGGGCTCCTACGAGCAGTACTTC,CAIGQGSYEQYF
TRBD1,NA,TRBV7-9,TRBJ2-1,TGTGCCAGCAGCTTAACCGGGACAGGGAAGCATGAGCAGTTCTTC,CASSLTGTGKHEQFF
NA,few,TRBV4-3,TRBJ2-2,TGCGCCAGCAGCTTCGGGGTGGTAGCGGTTAGGGACACCGGGGAGCTGTTTTTT,CASSFGVVAVRDTGELFF
NA,many,TRBV28,TRBJ2-3,TGTGCCAGCAGTTTAGAAGGGGTGGATACGCAGTATTTT,CASSLEGVDTQYF
NA,NA,TRBV12-3/TRBV12-4,TRBJ1-5,TGTGCCAGCAGTAAGACAGATAGCAATCAGCCCCAGCATTTT,CASSKTDSNQPQHF
TRBD2,NA,TRBV7-6,TRBJ2-1,TGTGCCAGCAGCCCTCGACTAGCGGGGGGGTACAATGAGCAGTTCTTC,CASSPRLAGGYNEQFF
TRBD1,few,TRBV20-1,TRBJ2-3,TGCAGTGCTAGAGTCGAACAGGGGGGGCAGTATTTT,CSARVEQGGQYF
NA,many,TRBV28,TRBJ2-7,TGTGCCAGCGCCGACAAGCAGTACTTC,CASADKQYF
TRBD1,few,TRBV15,TRBJ2-4,TGTGCCACCAGCAGAGAGGTGACAGGGTGGAACATTCAGTACTTC,CATSREVTGWNIQYF
TRBD2,few,TRBV2,TRBJ2-2,TGTGCCAGCCACGGGGGGACCGGGGAGCTGTTTTTT,CASHGGTGELFF
NA,few,TRBV6-5,TRBJ2-6,TGTGCCAGCAGTTATAGTAGGGGCTCTGGGGCCAACGTCCTGACTTTC,CASSYSRGSGANVLTF
TRBD1,NA,TRBV7-2,TRBJ1-5,TGTGCCAGCAGCCGAGGGGGCGGGAGTCAGCCCCAGCATTTT,CASSRGGGSQPQHF
NA,NA,TRBV27,TRBJ2-1,TGTGCCAGCAGTACCGGGAATCTAGATTACAATGAGCAGTTCTTC,CASSTGNLDYNEQFF
NA,few,TRBV5-5,TRBJ1-2,TGTGCCAGCAGCTTGGTGGTAGTCTCGGGCTATGGCTACACCTTC,CASSLVVVSGYGYTF
TRBD2,few,TRBV7-2,TRBJ2-2,TGTGCCAGCAGCTTGGCTCTAGCGGGGGGACCGAACACCGGGGAGCTGTTTTTT,CASSLALAGGPNTGELFF